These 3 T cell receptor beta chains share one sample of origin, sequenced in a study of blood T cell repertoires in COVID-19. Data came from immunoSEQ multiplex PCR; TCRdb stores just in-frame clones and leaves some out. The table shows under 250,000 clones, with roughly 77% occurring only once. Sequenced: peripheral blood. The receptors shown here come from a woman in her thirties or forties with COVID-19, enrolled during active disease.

The CDR3 sequence is CASSGGSGNTGELFF. The CDR3 DNA follows: TGTGCCAGCAGCGGGGGGAGCGGGAACACCGGGGAGCTGTTTTTT. The V gene is TRBV11-2, the J gene TRBJ2-2, with D perhaps matching TRBD2 (6 bases). The CDR3 is 15 amino acids. V lost 5 bases and J 1 base, leaving 11 bases between the germline ends. Looked up from germline, CDR1 is SGHAT and CDR2 is FQNNGV.

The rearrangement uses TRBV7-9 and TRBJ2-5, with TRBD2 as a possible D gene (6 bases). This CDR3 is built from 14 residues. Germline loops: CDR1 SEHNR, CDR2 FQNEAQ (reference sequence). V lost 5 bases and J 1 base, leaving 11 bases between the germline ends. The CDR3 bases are TGTGCCAGCAGCCCCCCCGGGGGCCAAGAGACCCAGTACTTC. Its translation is CASSPPGGQETQYF. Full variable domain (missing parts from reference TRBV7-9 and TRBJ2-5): DTGVSQNPRHKITKRGQNVTFRCDPISEHNRLYWYRQTLGQGPEFLTYFQNEAQLEKSRLLSDRFSAERPKGSFSTLEIQRTEQGDSAMYLCASSPPGGQETQYFGPGTRLLVL.

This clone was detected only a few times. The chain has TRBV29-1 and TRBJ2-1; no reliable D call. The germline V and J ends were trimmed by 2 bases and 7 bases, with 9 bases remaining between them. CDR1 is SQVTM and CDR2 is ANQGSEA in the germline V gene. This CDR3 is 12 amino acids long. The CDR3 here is CSVEPSGNEQFF. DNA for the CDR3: TGCAGCGTTGAACCCTCAGGAAATGAGCAGTTCTTC.